This paragraph covers one T cell receptor beta chain sequence. CDR1 SGHKS and CDR2 YYEKEE come from the germline V gene (reference sequence). The CDR3 extends over 14 amino acids. With V trimmed by 3 bases and J by 4 bases, 4 bases remained unmatched. The record originates from a study of T cells of healthy individuals. TCRdb itself ran the 5' RACE reads through MiXCR, one entry per CDR3 protein. The profile shows 40,000 to 65,000 distinct CDR3 sequences, roughly 14% of them singletons. The TCR sequence derives from a human donor in good health. The J gene is TRBJ2-7, the V gene TRBV5-5, with TRBD1 identical over 10 bases. CDR3 in DNA: TGTGCCAGCAGCTCGGACAGGGGGACTTACGAGCAGTACTTC. This encodes CASSSDRGTYEQYF.